The rows below give T cell receptor beta chains drawn from one sample of a study of blood T cell repertoires in COVID-19. Sequencing used immunoSEQ multiplex PCR; TCRdb keeps in-frame clones, though not all of them. The sample lists 250,000 to 350,000 clones; roughly 87% were seen once. Sequencing was performed on peripheral blood. The source of these receptors is a man aged 18 to 29 with active or convalescent COVID-19. CDR3s include the opening cysteine and the closing phenylalanine or tryptophan. D genes are given only for firm matches. Where a row states a size, it is once, few, many or the class of an expanded clone; other rows omit it.

CDR3 protein: CASSFRGNEKLFF
CDR3 DNA: TGTGCCAGCAGTTTTCGGGGGAATGAAAAACTGTTTTTT
clone size: .
J gene: TRBJ1-4
V gene: TRBV27
D gene: .
CDR3 length: 13

CDR3 protein: CASSVGTSGRDTQYF
CDR3 DNA: TGTGCCAGCAGCGTAGGGACTAGCGGGAGGGATACGCAGTATTTT
clone size: .
J gene: TRBJ2-3
V gene: TRBV9
D gene: TRBD2
CDR3 length: 15

CDR3 protein: CASSFRKGATEAFF
CDR3 DNA: TGTGCCAGCAGTTTTAGAAAGGGGGCAACTGAAGCTTTCTTT
clone size: .
J gene: TRBJ1-1
V gene: TRBV27
D gene: TRBD1
CDR3 length: 14

CDR3 protein: CASSLENGPPSTDTQYF
CDR3 DNA: TGCGCCAGCAGCTTGGAGAATGGGCCTCCTAGCACAGATACGCAGTATTTT
clone size: .
J gene: TRBJ2-3
V gene: TRBV5-1
D gene: .
CDR3 length: 17

CDR3 protein: CSAAGGNTIYF
CDR3 DNA: TGCAGTGCGGCGGGCGGAAACACCATATATTTT
clone size: .
J gene: TRBJ1-3
V gene: TRBV20-1
D gene: .
CDR3 length: 11

CDR3 protein: CASSQPGQGYGEKLFF
CDR3 DNA: TGCGCCAGCAGCCAACCCGGGCAGGGGTATGGTGAAAAACTGTTTTTT
clone size: .
J gene: TRBJ1-4
V gene: TRBV4-1
D gene: .
CDR3 length: 16

CDR3 protein: CATSDYGNEQFF
CDR3 DNA: TGTGCCACCAGTGACTACGGTAATGAGCAGTTCTTC
clone size: .
J gene: TRBJ2-1
V gene: TRBV24-1
D gene: .
CDR3 length: 12

CDR3 protein: CASEPGAGNTIYF
CDR3 DNA: TGTGCCTCCGAGCCGGGGGCTGGAAACACCATATATTTT
clone size: .
J gene: TRBJ1-3
V gene: TRBV2
D gene: .
CDR3 length: 13

CDR3 protein: CASSFPPLRADTDTQYF
CDR3 DNA: TGTGCCAGCAGCTTCCCCCCGTTGCGGGCCGACACAGATACGCAGTATTTT
clone size: .
J gene: TRBJ2-3
V gene: TRBV7-9
D gene: .
CDR3 length: 17

CDR3 protein: CASSRGQDISSGNTIYF
CDR3 DNA: TGTGCCAGCAGCCGGGGACAGGATATTTCCTCTGGAAACACCATATATTTT
clone size: once
J gene: TRBJ1-3
V gene: TRBV7-8
D gene: TRBD1
CDR3 length: 17

CDR3 protein: CASSLAGGSSEQYF
CDR3 DNA: TGCGCCAGCAGCTTGGCCGGCGGGAGCTCCGAGCAGTACTTC
clone size: .
J gene: TRBJ2-7
V gene: TRBV5-1
D gene: TRBD2
CDR3 length: 14

CDR3 protein: CATGDYTEAFF
CDR3 DNA: TGTGCCACCGGGGATTACACTGAAGCTTTCTTT
clone size: few
J gene: TRBJ1-1
V gene: TRBV6-5
D gene: .
CDR3 length: 11

CDR3 protein: CASSEKRDQPQHF
CDR3 DNA: TGTGCCAGCAGTGAAAAGAGGGATCAGCCCCAGCATTTT
clone size: .
J gene: TRBJ1-5
V gene: TRBV2
D gene: .
CDR3 length: 13

CDR3 protein: CASSPGTGRYEQYF
CDR3 DNA: TGTGCCAGCAGCCCCGGGACAGGGCGTTACGAGCAGTACTTC
clone size: once
J gene: TRBJ2-7
V gene: TRBV6-5
D gene: TRBD1
CDR3 length: 14

CDR3 protein: CASSWGANTGELFF
CDR3 DNA: TGTGCCAGTAGTTGGGGAGCGAACACCGGGGAGCTGTTTTTT
clone size: few
J gene: TRBJ2-2
V gene: TRBV19
D gene: .
CDR3 length: 14

CDR3 protein: CASSPRGGREKLFF
CDR3 DNA: TGTGCCAGCTCACCACGAGGGGGCCGCGAAAAACTGTTTTTT
clone size: .
J gene: TRBJ1-4
V gene: TRBV18
D gene: TRBD1
CDR3 length: 14

CDR3 protein: CASSLDRVSAPLHF
CDR3 DNA: TGTGCCAGCAGCTTAGACAGGGTATCGGCACCCCTCCACTTT
clone size: .
J gene: TRBJ1-6
V gene: TRBV7-2
D gene: .
CDR3 length: 14

CDR3 protein: CASMVGQGSGNTIYF
CDR3 DNA: TGTGCCAGTATGGTGGGGCAGGGCTCTGGAAACACCATATATTTT
clone size: .
J gene: TRBJ1-3
V gene: TRBV19
D gene: .
CDR3 length: 15

CDR3 protein: CASSQGQISEAFF
CDR3 DNA: TGTGCCAGCAGCCAAGGGCAGATCAGTGAAGCTTTCTTT
clone size: .
J gene: TRBJ1-1
V gene: TRBV14
D gene: .
CDR3 length: 13

CDR3 protein: CASSTRGYDTEAFF
CDR3 DNA: TGTGCCAGCAGCACCAGGGGGTACGACACTGAAGCTTTCTTT
clone size: .
J gene: TRBJ1-1
V gene: TRBV7-9
D gene: TRBD1
CDR3 length: 14

CDR3 protein: CASSPRVLAVGETQYF
CDR3 DNA: TGTGCCAGCAGCCCGCGGGTCCTGGCGGTAGGAGAGACCCAGTACTTC
clone size: .
J gene: TRBJ2-5
V gene: TRBV11-3
D gene: .
CDR3 length: 16

CDR3 protein: CASSLLTGTYEQYF
CDR3 DNA: TGTGCCAGCAGCTTACTGACAGGAACCTACGAGCAGTACTTC
clone size: few
J gene: TRBJ2-7
V gene: TRBV11-2
D gene: .
CDR3 length: 14

CDR3 protein: CASSKTGHTEAFF
CDR3 DNA: TGTGCCAGTAGTAAAACAGGGCACACTGAAGCTTTCTTT
clone size: .
J gene: TRBJ1-1
V gene: TRBV19
D gene: .
CDR3 length: 13

CDR3 protein: CAIKGGEGETQYF
CDR3 DNA: TGTGCCATCAAGGGAGGGGAGGGAGAGACCCAGTACTTC
clone size: .
J gene: TRBJ2-5
V gene: TRBV10-3
D gene: TRBD2
CDR3 length: 13

CDR3 protein: CASSLGADLSYNEQFF
CDR3 DNA: TGTGCCAGCAGCTTAGGGGCAGACCTCTCCTACAATGAGCAGTTCTTC
clone size: .
J gene: TRBJ2-1
V gene: TRBV11-3
D gene: .
CDR3 length: 16

CDR3 protein: CASGQSYSNQPQHF
CDR3 DNA: TGTGCCAGCGGGCAGAGTTATAGCAATCAGCCCCAGCATTTT
clone size: .
J gene: TRBJ1-5
V gene: TRBV2
D gene: .
CDR3 length: 14

CDR3 protein: CASSPGTGGINEKLFF
CDR3 DNA: TGTGCCAGCTCACCAGGGACAGGGGGAATAAATGAAAAACTGTTTTTT
clone size: .
J gene: TRBJ1-4
V gene: TRBV18
D gene: TRBD1
CDR3 length: 16

CDR3 protein: CASSLALPGFAGNTIYF
CDR3 DNA: TGTGCCAGCAGTTTAGCCCTTCCAGGGTTCGCTGGAAACACCATATATTTT
clone size: once
J gene: TRBJ1-3
V gene: TRBV27
D gene: .
CDR3 length: 17

CDR3 protein: CASGLAGEGELFF
CDR3 DNA: TGCGCCAGCGGACTAGCGGGAGAGGGGGAGCTGTTTTTT
clone size: .
J gene: TRBJ2-2
V gene: TRBV10-2
D gene: TRBD2
CDR3 length: 13

CDR3 protein: CASSFNRQGNGEQYF
CDR3 DNA: TGTGCCAGCAGTTTTAACCGTCAGGGGAATGGCGAGCAGTACTTC
clone size: .
J gene: TRBJ2-7
V gene: TRBV6-5
D gene: .
CDR3 length: 15

CDR3 protein: CAISESAGSYEQYF
CDR3 DNA: TGTGCCATCAGTGAGTCTGCGGGCTCCTACGAGCAGTACTTC
clone size: .
J gene: TRBJ2-7
V gene: TRBV10-3
D gene: .
CDR3 length: 14

CDR3 protein: CATSRDVGQDNSPLHF
CDR3 DNA: TGTGCCACCAGCAGAGATGTGGGGCAGGATAATTCACCCCTCCACTTT
clone size: .
J gene: TRBJ1-6
V gene: TRBV15
D gene: .
CDR3 length: 16

CDR3 protein: CASSPRLAGGQETQYF
CDR3 DNA: TGCGCCAGCAGCCCCAGACTAGCGGGGGGCCAAGAGACCCAGTACTTC
clone size: .
J gene: TRBJ2-5
V gene: TRBV5-1
D gene: TRBD2
CDR3 length: 16

CDR3 protein: CASSGSGGADEQFF
CDR3 DNA: TGTGCCAGCAGCGGTAGCGGGGGGGCCGATGAGCAGTTCTTC
clone size: .
J gene: TRBJ2-1
V gene: TRBV7-9
D gene: TRBD2
CDR3 length: 14

CDR3 protein: CSAVAPTGRLYEQYF
CDR3 DNA: TGCAGCGCAGTCGCTCCCACAGGGCGCCTGTACGAGCAGTACTTC
clone size: .
J gene: TRBJ2-7
V gene: TRBV29-1
D gene: .
CDR3 length: 15

CDR3 protein: CASSWGTGGDGYTF
CDR3 DNA: TGCGCCAGCAGCTGGGGGACAGGGGGCGATGGCTACACCTTC
clone size: .
J gene: TRBJ1-2
V gene: TRBV5-1
D gene: TRBD1
CDR3 length: 14

CDR3 protein: CASSFAGGLPPGGTQYF
CDR3 DNA: TGCGCCAGCAGCTTTGCCGGGGGCCTCCCCCCGGGGGGGACCCAGTACTTC
clone size: .
J gene: TRBJ2-5
V gene: TRBV5-1
D gene: .
CDR3 length: 17

CDR3 protein: CASSVEPGSAFF
CDR3 DNA: TGTGCCAGCAGCGTTGAACCGGGGTCAGCTTTCTTT
clone size: once
J gene: TRBJ1-1
V gene: TRBV5-6
D gene: .
CDR3 length: 12

CDR3 protein: CASSEALRGNQPQHF
CDR3 DNA: TGTGCCAGCAGTGAAGCGCTTCGGGGGAATCAGCCCCAGCATTTT
clone size: .
J gene: TRBJ1-5
V gene: TRBV2
D gene: .
CDR3 length: 15

CDR3 protein: CASRRGPNQPQHF
CDR3 DNA: TGTGCCAGCAGGCGGGGCCCCAATCAGCCCCAGCATTTT
clone size: once
J gene: TRBJ1-5
V gene: TRBV28
D gene: .
CDR3 length: 13

CDR3 protein: CASSLEYGYEQYF
CDR3 DNA: TGTGCCAGCAGCTTGGAGTACGGCTACGAGCAGTACTTC
clone size: .
J gene: TRBJ2-7
V gene: TRBV5-5
D gene: .
CDR3 length: 13

CDR3 protein: CASSLGQSATNEKLFF
CDR3 DNA: TGTGCCAGCAGCTTGGGACAGTCTGCAACTAATGAAAAACTGTTTTTT
clone size: .
J gene: TRBJ1-4
V gene: TRBV28
D gene: TRBD1
CDR3 length: 16

CDR3 protein: CASRDRGWEKLFF
CDR3 DNA: TGTGCCAGTAGGGACAGGGGGTGGGAAAAACTGTTTTTT
clone size: .
J gene: TRBJ1-4
V gene: TRBV6-6
D gene: TRBD1
CDR3 length: 13

CDR3 protein: CASSGSSGRVTSYNEQFF
CDR3 DNA: TGTGCCAGCAGCGGGAGTAGCGGGAGGGTTACTTCCTACAATGAGCAGTTCTTC
clone size: .
J gene: TRBJ2-1
V gene: TRBV5-4
D gene: TRBD2
CDR3 length: 18

CDR3 protein: CSVEPGLNTEAFF
CDR3 DNA: TGCAGCGTTGAACCAGGCTTGAACACTGAAGCTTTCTTT
clone size: .
J gene: TRBJ1-1
V gene: TRBV29-1
D gene: .
CDR3 length: 13

CDR3 protein: CASSLRGRNTEAFF
CDR3 DNA: TGTGCCAGCAGCTTAAGGGGAAGGAACACTGAAGCTTTCTTT
clone size: .
J gene: TRBJ1-1
V gene: TRBV7-2
D gene: .
CDR3 length: 14